One sample yielded the 2 T cell receptor beta chains listed below, sequenced in a study of Ad26.COV2.S vaccination and SARS-CoV-2 variants. As for treatment: about 20 received Ad26.COV2.S at low or high dose, single or two shots; a few received placebo; per-sample allocation not given. Vaccine and placebo recipients were sampled on day 63 after the first injection. TCRdb keeps only in-frame clones here, not all; method: immunoSEQ multiplex PCR. The profile covers roughly 320,000 clones, with about 85% appearing a single time and 2% to 2.5% taken by the ten largest. Sequencing used peripheral blood, obtained in a trial of Ad26.COV2.S vaccine versus placebo. All receptors derive from a person between 18 and 65 years old who received the Ad26.COV2.S COVID-19 vaccine or a placebo.

The chain joins TRBV6-6 to TRBJ2-7, with D possibly matching TRBD2 (7 bases). Deletions cut 2 bases from V and 0 bases from J, with 14 bases between. The CDR3 loop spans 16 amino acids. Germline V lookup: CDR1 MNHNY, CDR2 SVGAGI (reference sequence). Written as DNA, the CDR3 is TGTGCCAGCAGTTACAGTGGGCGGGGGCCCTCCTACGAGCAGTACTTC. Protein: CASSYSGRGPSYEQYF.

The chain carries TRBV6-5 and TRBJ2-1; TRBD2 is a possible D gene (7 bases). Germline lookup yields CDR1 MNHEY and CDR2 SVGAGI. CDR3 size: 14 residues. V lost 6 bases and J 8 bases, leaving 17 bases between the germline ends. CDR3 protein: CASSKGGAIDEQFF. CDR3 nucleotides: TGTGCCAGCAGCAAAGGGGGGGCGATAGATGAGCAGTTCTTC.